These 13 T cell receptor beta chains originate from one sample sequenced in a study of monozygotic twins with inflammatory bowel disease. TCRdb reworked the 5' RACE reads into one entry per CDR3 protein, no DNA. This sample's clone table lists approximately 330,000 distinct CDR3 sequences. Sequencing used blood. The receptors were sampled from a human donor with ulcerative colitis or Crohn's disease, or a healthy co-twin of an affected twin (not recorded which).

J is TRBJ1-3 and V is TRBV7-2; the TRBD1 assignment by TCRdb is unverifiable without DNA. CDR1 and CDR2 from the germline V gene are SGHTA and FQGNSA. The CDR3 spans 15 residues. This CDR3 is CASSPGAKGSNTIYF.

The chain combines TRBV7-2 with TRBJ2-5; TCRdb gives TRBD1 as the D gene, but with no DNA this cannot be confirmed. Germline assignment: CDR1 SGHTA and CDR2 FQGNSA. The CDR3 length is 17 residues. This chain's CDR3 is CASKSWPGTLSQETQYF.

This chain uses TRBV7-3 with TRBJ2-3; TCRdb outputs TRBD2, but without DNA this stays unchecked. The CDR3 length is 16 residues. Looked up from germline, CDR1 is SGHTA and CDR2 is FQGTGA. This chain's CDR3 is CASSPSGESSTDTQYF.

The chain couples TRBV19 to TRBJ1-1. The CDR3 is 15 amino acids. Germline CDR1 and CDR2: LNHDA and SQIVND (reference sequence). CDR3 sequence: CASSLNPMRGTEAFF.

The CDR3 sequence: CASSQDGGATVATNEKLFF. The gene calls are TRBV4-3 and TRBJ1-4; the TCRdb D gene call, TRBD1, has no DNA to confirm it. In germline, CDR1 is LGHNA, CDR2 YSLEER. The CDR3 covers 19 residues.

The rearrangement joins TRBV5-1 to TRBJ1-1; no DNA is available, so the TRBD1 call from TCRdb remains unchecked. Germline values: CDR1 SGHRS, CDR2 YFSETQ. The CDR3 has 14 residues. CDR3 loop: CASSGNTGGTEAFF.

This chain connects TRBV18 to TRBJ1-5. The CDR3 spans 13 residues. Germline V gives CDR1 KGHSH, CDR2 LQKENI. The CDR3: CASSSGPYGPHHF.

V is TRBV18 and J is TRBJ1-3. Germline V lookup: CDR1 KGHSH, CDR2 LQKENI. This CDR3 spans 14 amino acids. CDR3 protein: CATAREVSGNTIYF.

The chain couples TRBV6-2 or TRBV6-3 to TRBJ1-5. The germline CDR1 and CDR2 sequences are MNHEY and SVGEGT. The CDR3 runs to 14 residues. Here the CDR3 reads CASTSAPDVQPQHF.

CDR3 loop: CASSLSVRGQVSHEQYF. The genes are TRBV7-9 and TRBJ2-7; TCRdb names TRBD1, which stays unverified in the absence of DNA. The CDR3 consists of 17 residues. Germline V gene lookup returns CDR1 SEHNR and CDR2 FQNEAQ (reference sequence).

The genes are TRBV7-9 and TRBJ2-7; as DNA is missing, the TRBD2 call by TCRdb cannot be tested. The germline CDR1 and CDR2 sequences are SEHNR and FQNEAQ (reference sequence). This CDR3 comprises 16 residues. CDR3: CASSPGGGGQAYEQYF.

The chain has TRBV5-1 and TRBJ2-1; checking the TCRdb D call of TRBD1 is not possible without DNA. The CDR3 consists of 15 residues. Looked up from germline, CDR1 is SGHRS and CDR2 is YFSETQ. CDR3 in amino acids: CASSREDREDNEQFF.

The rearrangement joins TRBV28 to TRBJ1-3; TCRdb reports TRBD1, a call that lacks DNA to check it against. Germline CDR1 MDHEN, CDR2 SYDVKM. The CDR3 is 15 amino acids. The CDR3 spells CASSLSTGYGNTIYF. The full variable domain, its missing parts supplied by reference TRBV28 and TRBJ1-3, is DVKVTQSSRYLVKRTGEKVFLECVQDMDHENMFWYRQDPGLGLRLIYFSYDVKMKEKGDIPEGYSVSREKKERFSLILESASTNQTSMYLCASSLSTGYGNTIYFGEGSWLTVV.